The TCR beta chain described here comes from a study of blood T cell repertoires in COVID-19. Study processing details: For nucleated cells, counts were estimated from reference gene primer amplification. Assay used: immunoSEQ multiplex PCR; TCRdb lists only in-frame clones, some missing. For V, J and clone size, that table is used; D and trimming come from the DNA. The sample contains about 280,000 clones, about nine tenths of which appear only once. Trimming stripped 7 bases from V and 6 bases from J, with 18 bases between. CDR3 length: 15 residues. From germline, CDR1 is SGHVS and CDR2 FQNEAQ. The specimen was peripheral blood. This clonotype originated in a woman aged 25 to 39 with COVID-19, enrolled during active disease. This chain connects TRBV7-8 to TRBJ2-2; a possible D gene is TRBD2 (6 bases). CDR3 in DNA: TGTGCCAGCACCCCGGCGGGCGGGATGGCCGGGGAGCTGTTTTTT. As protein: CASTPAGGMAGELFF.